A selection of T cell receptor beta chains follows, all from one sample in a study of cytomegalovirus exposure and HLA in healthy donors. Only in-frame clones appear in the TCRdb table, and some are missing; sequencing was by immunoSEQ multiplex PCR. Of under 300,000 clones listed, around 86% were seen once; the top ten hold around 4%. Material: PBMCs. The receptors stem from a man in his forties in good health and CMV-seropositive. CDR3s include the opening cysteine and the closing phenylalanine or tryptophan. The order of the fields is J gene, D gene, clone size, V gene, CDR3 protein, CDR3 DNA. The D gene is left open where the match is weak. Not all rows give a size; the values are once, few, many and, for expanded clones, a class.

>TRBJ1-5|-|-|TRBV27
CASSQAGQYQPQHF
TGTGCCAGCAGTCAGGCGGGTCAGTATCAGCCCCAGCATTTT
>TRBJ1-1|-|few|TRBV19
CASSMPVPEAFF
TGTGCCAGTAGTATGCCGGTCCCTGAAGCTTTCTTT
>TRBJ1-1|TRBD1|-|TRBV6-5
CASSYRDRTNTEAFF
TGTGCCAGCAGTTACAGGGACAGGACTAACACTGAAGCTTTCTTT
>TRBJ2-7|-|-|TRBV28
CASSRPGMSYEQYF
TGTGCCAGCAGTCGTCCAGGGATGTCCTACGAGCAGTACTTC
>TRBJ2-1|TRBD1|few|TRBV5-5
CASSLIRDRAEQFF
TGTGCCAGCAGCTTGATCCGGGACAGGGCTGAGCAGTTCTTC
>TRBJ1-1|-|few|TRBV18
CASSPSRSEAFF
TGTGCCAGCTCACCATCCCGGTCTGAAGCTTTCTTT
>TRBJ2-7|TRBD1|-|TRBV5-4
CASSLGAGGNYEQYF
TGTGCCAGCAGCTTGGGGGCAGGGGGCAACTACGAGCAGTACTTC
>TRBJ2-6|TRBD1|-|TRBV2
CASSEGQGFGANVLTF
TGTGCCAGCAGTGAGGGACAGGGATTTGGGGCCAACGTCCTGACTTTC
>TRBJ2-7|-|-|TRBV28
CASSLGQAHWEQYF
TGTGCCAGCAGTTTAGGGCAGGCCCACTGGGAGCAGTACTTC
>TRBJ1-2|-|-|TRBV2
CASSEGARRGGYTF
TGTGCCAGCAGTGAAGGCGCCCGTCGAGGCGGCTACACCTTC
>TRBJ2-5|-|-|TRBV18
CASSPPRRESQETQYF
TGTGCCAGCTCACCACCGCGGAGAGAGTCACAAGAGACCCAGTACTTC
>TRBJ2-3|TRBD2|-|TRBV18
CASSLLAGGPTDTQYF
TGTGCCAGCTCCTTACTAGCGGGAGGGCCAACAGATACGCAGTATTTT
>TRBJ1-4|-|-|TRBV18
CASSPAGFNEKLFF
TGTGCCAGCTCACCAGCCGGTTTTAACGAAAAACTGTTTTTT
>TRBJ2-2|TRBD2|-|TRBV2
CANSLRGGTNTGELFF
TGTGCCAACTCACTAAGGGGAGGGACGAACACCGGGGAGCTGTTTTTT
>TRBJ1-1|TRBD1|-|TRBV9
CASSVDRANTEAFF
TGTGCCAGCAGCGTTGACAGGGCGAACACTGAAGCTTTCTTT
>TRBJ2-2|TRBD1|-|TRBV28
CASRVQGVSGELFF
TGTGCCAGCAGGGTCCAGGGGGTCTCCGGGGAGCTGTTTTTT
>TRBJ2-7|-|-|TRBV27
CASSLSMFQQNYEQYF
TGTGCCAGCAGTTTATCAATGTTCCAACAGAACTACGAGCAGTACTTC
>TRBJ2-7|-|-|TRBV7-2
CASSSMGAGTYEQYF
TGTGCCAGCAGCTCAATGGGGGCCGGCACATACGAGCAGTACTTC
>TRBJ2-1|-|few|TRBV7-7
CASSLTINNEQFF
TGTGCTAGCAGCCTCACTATCAACAATGAGCAGTTCTTC
>TRBJ2-1|-|-|TRBV5-1
CASSLGRMGLGPNEQFF
TGCGCCAGCAGCTTGGGCCGTATGGGGCTCGGGCCTAATGAGCAGTTCTTC
>TRBJ2-1|-|-|TRBV5-6
CASSLAGYFLYNEQFF
TGTGCCAGCAGCTTGGCCGGGTACTTTCTCTACAATGAGCAGTTCTTC
>TRBJ1-1|TRBD1|-|TRBV27
CASTPQGARTEAFF
TGTGCCAGCACCCCACAGGGGGCGCGCACTGAAGCTTTCTTT
>TRBJ2-2|-|few|TRBV7-6
CASSLVGGSGELFF
TGTGCCAGCAGCTTAGTAGGAGGGAGCGGGGAGCTGTTTTTT
>TRBJ2-7|TRBD1|once|TRBV2
CASSDLTGTTEQYF
TGTGCCAGCAGTGACCTGACAGGGACGACCGAGCAGTACTTC
>TRBJ2-5|-|-|TRBV5-1
CASSWRGQEGAAQYF
TGCGCCAGCAGCTGGAGAGGACAGGAGGGGGCCGCCCAGTACTTC
>TRBJ2-7|TRBD2|-|TRBV7-3
CASSSTGLGEQYF
TGTGCCAGCAGCTCCACGGGACTAGGAGAGCAGTACTTC
>TRBJ2-5|TRBD2|-|TRBV27
CASSLYGGAETQYF
TGTGCCAGCAGTTTATACGGGGGGGCAGAGACCCAGTACTTC
>TRBJ2-5|-|-|TRBV9
CASSDTVQETQYF
TGTGCCAGCAGCGATACGGTTCAAGAGACCCAGTACTTC
>TRBJ1-1|-|-|TRBV2
CASSDGQGLSTEAFF
TGTGCCAGCAGTGACGGTCAGGGCCTAAGCACTGAAGCTTTCTTT
>TRBJ2-7|TRBD1|-|TRBV18
CASSTGGREQYF
TGTGCCAGCTCAACAGGGGGGCGTGAGCAGTACTTC
>TRBJ2-5|-|-|TRBV4-3
CASSLSSQETQYF
TGCGCCAGCAGCCTTTCATCCCAAGAGACCCAGTACTTC
>TRBJ2-5|-|-|TRBV15
CATSRDKGSETQYF
TGTGCCACCAGCAGAGATAAAGGTAGCGAGACCCAGTACTTC
>TRBJ1-2|TRBD1|-|TRBV5-1
CASSIDRGGGYGYTF
TGCGCCAGCAGCATAGACAGGGGCGGTGGGTATGGCTACACCTTC
>TRBJ2-2|-|-|TRBV5-1
CASSLGGRISGELFF
TGCGCCAGCAGCTTGGGGGGCCGAATATCCGGGGAGCTGTTTTTT
>TRBJ2-7|-|-|TRBV28
CASTGRPYYEQYF
TGTGCCAGCACCGGCAGGCCCTACTACGAGCAGTACTTC
>TRBJ1-1|-|few|TRBV5-1
CASSLLAGPRNTEAFF
TGCGCCAGCAGCTTGCTGGCAGGGCCAAGGAACACTGAAGCTTTCTTT
>TRBJ2-1|TRBD1|once|TRBV5-1
CASSLEGQSNEQFF
TGCGCCAGCAGCTTGGAGGGACAGAGCAATGAGCAGTTCTTC
>TRBJ2-7|-|-|TRBV6-5
CASSNYRVSYEQYF
TGTGCCAGCAGCAACTACAGGGTCTCCTACGAGCAGTACTTC
>TRBJ1-2|-|-|TRBV29-1
CSVAQGLDGYTF
TGCAGCGTGGCCCAGGGTCTCGATGGCTACACCTTC
>TRBJ2-7|TRBD2|few|TRBV4-3
CASSQETSGRVLYEQYF
TGCGCCAGCAGCCAAGAGACTAGCGGGAGGGTTCTCTACGAGCAGTACTTC
>TRBJ2-1|-|few|TRBV6-1
CASSDTGRRNYNEQFF
TGTGCCAGCAGTGACACAGGGCGCCGAAACTACAATGAGCAGTTCTTC
>TRBJ2-1|-|-|TRBV6-6
CASSPLVGSSYNEQFF
TGTGCCAGCAGTCCCCTAGTCGGGAGCTCCTACAATGAGCAGTTCTTC
>TRBJ2-7|TRBD1|-|TRBV10-3
CAISERTGNHEQYF
TGTGCCATCAGTGAGAGGACAGGGAACCACGAGCAGTACTTC
>TRBJ1-2|TRBD1|-|TRBV30
CAWSATGSNYGYTF
TGTGCCTGGAGTGCGACAGGGTCTAACTATGGCTACACCTTC
>TRBJ1-2|TRBD1|-|TRBV7-9
CASSFSDRVDLVQGYTF
TGTGCCAGCAGCTTTTCGGACAGGGTCGATTTGGTGCAAGGCTACACCTTC
>TRBJ1-1|TRBD1|-|TRBV7-9
CSSSFGTGEKIEAFF
TGTTCCAGCAGCTTTGGGACAGGGGAGAAAATTGAAGCTTTCTTT
>TRBJ1-5|TRBD1|-|TRBV28
CASSFWGTGVAQPQHF
TGTGCCAGCAGTTTCTGGGGGACAGGGGTGGCTCAGCCCCAGCATTTT
>TRBJ1-2|TRBD1|-|TRBV7-9
CASSRGSQGANYGYTF
TGTGCCAGCAGCCGCGGATCACAGGGGGCGAACTATGGCTACACCTTC
>TRBJ1-1|-|-|TRBV19
CASSSGQSEAFF
TGTGCCAGTAGTAGCGGCCAGTCCGAAGCTTTCTTT
>TRBJ1-2|-|-|TRBV21-1
CASTRPSITGEANYGYTF
TGTGCCAGCACCCGACCCTCGATTACGGGGGAAGCTAACTATGGCTACACCTTC
>TRBJ2-2|-|-|TRBV15
CATSRDPGAGELFF
TGTGCCACCAGCAGAGATCCAGGGGCCGGGGAGCTGTTTTTT
>TRBJ2-6|TRBD1|-|TRBV4-2
CASSQPGQGFSGANVLTF
TGTGCCAGCAGCCAGCCGGGACAGGGGTTCTCTGGGGCCAACGTCCTGACTTTC
>TRBJ1-2|-|-|TRBV30
CAWSATGPGYGYTF
TGTGCCTGGAGTGCGACAGGACCCGGGTATGGCTACACCTTC
>TRBJ2-7|-|-|TRBV7-8
CASSQQTITSEQYF
TGTGCCAGCAGCCAACAGACAATCACCTCCGAGCAGTACTTC
>TRBJ1-2|-|-|TRBV5-4
CASEDGSANYGYTF
TGTGCCAGCGAAGATGGCTCAGCTAACTATGGCTACACCTTC
>TRBJ2-7|TRBD1|-|TRBV5-6
CASSLGDSRYEQYF
TGTGCCAGCAGCTTGGGGGACAGCAGATACGAGCAGTACTTC
>TRBJ1-1|-|-|TRBV7-2
CASSLFLGGAEAFF
TGTGCCAGCAGCTTATTTCTGGGGGGAGCTGAAGCTTTCTTT
>TRBJ2-7|TRBD2|-|TRBV7-8
CASSTGLAGGREQYF
TGTGCCAGCAGCACAGGACTAGCGGGAGGTCGCGAGCAGTACTTC
>TRBJ1-4|-|-|TRBV27
CASSLSRGGGEKLFF
TGTGCCAGCAGTTTATCGAGGGGGGGTGGTGAAAAACTGTTTTTT